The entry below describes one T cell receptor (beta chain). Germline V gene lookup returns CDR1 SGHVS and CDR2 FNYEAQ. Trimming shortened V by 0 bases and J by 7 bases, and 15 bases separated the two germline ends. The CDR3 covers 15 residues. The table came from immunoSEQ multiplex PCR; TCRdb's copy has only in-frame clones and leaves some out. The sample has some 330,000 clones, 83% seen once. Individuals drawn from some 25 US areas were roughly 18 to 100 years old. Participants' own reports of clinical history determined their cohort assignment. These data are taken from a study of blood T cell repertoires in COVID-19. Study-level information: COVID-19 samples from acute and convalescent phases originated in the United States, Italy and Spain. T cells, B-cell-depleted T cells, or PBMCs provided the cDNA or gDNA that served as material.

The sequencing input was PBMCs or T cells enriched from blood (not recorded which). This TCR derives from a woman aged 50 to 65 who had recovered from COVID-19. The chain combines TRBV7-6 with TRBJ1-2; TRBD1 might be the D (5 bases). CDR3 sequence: CASSLAGPPSRGYTF. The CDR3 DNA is TGTGCCAGCAGCTTAGCGGGGCCCCCCTCGCGTGGCTACACCTTC.